This T cell receptor beta chain was sequenced during a study of T cells after yellow fever vaccination. Study-wide findings and caveats: The secondary response was weaker but peaked faster, day 5 versus 15.

At least ten counts were recorded for this clonotype. Its antigen is currently unknown. Deletions cut 0 bases from V and 1 base from J, with 8 bases between. Germline loops: CDR1 MGHRA, CDR2 YSYEKL. The CDR3 runs to 15 residues. As TCR cDNA was made by 5'RACE template switching, a universal primer site and UMIs were added. TCRdb re-analysed the 5' RACE reads in MiXCR, keeping a single row per CDR3 protein. This sample has 95,000 to 150,000 distinct CDR3 sequences, with 7.4% found just once. This chain joins TRBV4-1 and TRBJ2-3; D perhaps matches TRBD2 (6 bases). The receptor's source is a man in his late teens or twenties who received the YFV17D yellow fever vaccine. Source: CD4+ T cells sorted from PBMCs, taken more than 8 days after the first yellow fever vaccination. Here the CDR3 DNA reads TGCGCCAGCAGCCAAGAGGCTAGCGGCACAGATACGCAGTATTTT. It specifies CASSQEASGTDTQYF.